The clone carrying this T cell receptor beta chain was seen a handful of times. Its target is not known. This sample is drawn from a study of T cells after yellow fever vaccination. TCRdb re-analysed the 5' RACE reads in MiXCR, keeping a single row per CDR3 protein. The data show some 300,000 distinct CDR3 sequences, with approximately 10% seen just once and about 3.7% held by the top ten. The germline V gene has CDR1 KGHSH and CDR2 LQKENI. The CDR3 runs 16 residues. Trimming took off 1 base at V and 0 bases at J, with 12 bases between the two ends. Study-level results: Reappearance after the booster was observed for most primary-vaccination clones (96% CD4, approximately 90% CD8).

The sequence was collected from a man aged 18 to 35 who received the YFV17D yellow fever vaccine. Sample: CD4+ T cells sorted from PBMCs, taken 5 days after the yellow fever booster vaccination. The chain carries TRBV18 and TRBJ1-1; D is perhaps TRBD1 (6 bases). The CDR3 loop reads CASSPQLQGMNTEAFF. The CDR3 DNA is TGTGCCAGCTCACCACAGCTACAGGGAATGAACACTGAAGCTTTCTTT.